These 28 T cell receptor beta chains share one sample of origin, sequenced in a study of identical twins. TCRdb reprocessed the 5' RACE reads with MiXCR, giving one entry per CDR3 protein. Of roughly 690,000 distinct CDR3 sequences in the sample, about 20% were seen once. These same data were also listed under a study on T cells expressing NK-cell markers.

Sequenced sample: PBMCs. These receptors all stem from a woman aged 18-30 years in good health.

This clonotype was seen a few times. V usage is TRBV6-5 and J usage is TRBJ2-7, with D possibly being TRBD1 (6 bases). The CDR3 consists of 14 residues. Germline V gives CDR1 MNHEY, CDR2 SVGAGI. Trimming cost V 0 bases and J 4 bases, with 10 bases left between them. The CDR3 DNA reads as TGTGCCAGCAGTTACTCGATGCAGGGGTACGAGCAGTACTTC. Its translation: CASSYSMQGYEQYF.

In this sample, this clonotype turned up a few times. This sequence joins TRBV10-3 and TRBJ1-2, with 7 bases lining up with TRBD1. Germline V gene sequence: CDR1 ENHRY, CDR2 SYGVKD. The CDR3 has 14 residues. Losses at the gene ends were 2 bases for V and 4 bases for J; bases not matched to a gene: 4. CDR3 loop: CAISEPGTAYGYTF. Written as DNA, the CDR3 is TGTGCCATCAGTGAGCCCGGGACAGCCTATGGCTACACCTTC.

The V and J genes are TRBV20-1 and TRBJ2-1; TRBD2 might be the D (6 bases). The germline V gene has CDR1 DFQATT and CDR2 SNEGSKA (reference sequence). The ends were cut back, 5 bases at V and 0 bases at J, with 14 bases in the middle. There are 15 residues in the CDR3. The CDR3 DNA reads TGCAGTGCTCCTATAGCGGCTAGCTCCTACAATGAGCAGTTCTTC. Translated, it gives CSAPIAASSYNEQFF.

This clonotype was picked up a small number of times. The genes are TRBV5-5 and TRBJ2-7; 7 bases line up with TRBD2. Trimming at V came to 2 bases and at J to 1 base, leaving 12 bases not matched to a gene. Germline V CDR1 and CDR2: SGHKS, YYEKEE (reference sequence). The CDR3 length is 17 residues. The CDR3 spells CASSFRDYDPTSYEQYF. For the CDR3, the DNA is TGTGCCAGCAGCTTCCGGGACTACGATCCCACTTCCTACGAGCAGTACTTC.

CDR3 amino acids: CASSQDEGSGNQPQHF. In nucleotides, the CDR3 is TGCGCCAGCAGCCAAGATGAGGGTTCAGGCAATCAGCCCCAGCATTTT. The V gene is TRBV4-3, the J gene TRBJ1-5; D is unclear. Germline lookup yields CDR1 LGHNA and CDR2 YSLEER. The CDR3 loop spans 16 amino acids. V dropped 0 bases and J dropped 2 bases, with 11 bases sitting between them.

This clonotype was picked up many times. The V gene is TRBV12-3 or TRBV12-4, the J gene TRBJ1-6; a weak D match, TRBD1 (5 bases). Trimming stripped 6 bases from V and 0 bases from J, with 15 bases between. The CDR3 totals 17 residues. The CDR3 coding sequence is TGTGCCAGCAGCCCTGGGGGGGGGAGCTCCTATAATTCACCCCTCCACTTT. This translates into CASSPGGGSSYNSPLHF.

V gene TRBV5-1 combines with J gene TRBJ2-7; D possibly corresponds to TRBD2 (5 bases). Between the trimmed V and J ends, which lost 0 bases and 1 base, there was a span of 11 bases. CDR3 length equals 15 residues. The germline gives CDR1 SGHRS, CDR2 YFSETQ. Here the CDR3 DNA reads TGCGCCAGCAGCTTGGGTGGACGGACTTCCTACGAGCAGTACTTC. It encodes CASSLGGRTSYEQYF.

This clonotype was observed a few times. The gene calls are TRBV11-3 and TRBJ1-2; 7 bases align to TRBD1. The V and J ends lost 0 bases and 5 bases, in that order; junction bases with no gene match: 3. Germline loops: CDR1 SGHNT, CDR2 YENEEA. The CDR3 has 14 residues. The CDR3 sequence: CASSLDDREYGYTF. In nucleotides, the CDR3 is TGTGCCAGCAGCTTAGATGACAGGGAATATGGCTACACCTTC.

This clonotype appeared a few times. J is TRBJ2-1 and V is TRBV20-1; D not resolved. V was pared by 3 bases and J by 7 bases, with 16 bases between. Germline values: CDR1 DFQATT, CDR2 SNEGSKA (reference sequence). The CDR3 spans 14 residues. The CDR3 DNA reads TGCAGTGCTAGCGGGCCCCCCAACCGGAATGAGCAGTTCTTC. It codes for CSASGPPNRNEQFF.

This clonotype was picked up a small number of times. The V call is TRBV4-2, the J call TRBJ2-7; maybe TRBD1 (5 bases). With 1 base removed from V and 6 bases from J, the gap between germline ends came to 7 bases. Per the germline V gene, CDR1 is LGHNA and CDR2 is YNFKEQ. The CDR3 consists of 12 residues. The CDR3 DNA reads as TGTGCCAGCAGCCAAGGACAGCTCGAGCAGTACTTC. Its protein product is CASSQGQLEQYF.

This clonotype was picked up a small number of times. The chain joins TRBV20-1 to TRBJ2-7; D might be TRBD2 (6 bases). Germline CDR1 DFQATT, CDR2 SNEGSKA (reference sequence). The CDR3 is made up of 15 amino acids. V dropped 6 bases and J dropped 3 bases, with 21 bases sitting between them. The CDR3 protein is CSATSPRDSNYEQYF. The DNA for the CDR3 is TGCAGTGCGACTTCTCCCCGGGACTCTAACTACGAGCAGTACTTC.

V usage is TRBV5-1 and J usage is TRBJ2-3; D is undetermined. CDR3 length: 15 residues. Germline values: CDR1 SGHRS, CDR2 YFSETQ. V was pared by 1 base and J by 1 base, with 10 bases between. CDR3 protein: CASSLQRLGTDTQYF. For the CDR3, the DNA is TGCGCCAGCAGCTTGCAGAGGTTGGGCACAGATACGCAGTATTTT.

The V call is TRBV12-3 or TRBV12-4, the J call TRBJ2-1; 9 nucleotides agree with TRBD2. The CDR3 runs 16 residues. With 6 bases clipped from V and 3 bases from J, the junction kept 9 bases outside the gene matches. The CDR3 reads CASSNPGREGYNEQFF. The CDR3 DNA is TGTGCCAGCAGCAACCCTGGGCGGGAGGGCTACAATGAGCAGTTCTTC.

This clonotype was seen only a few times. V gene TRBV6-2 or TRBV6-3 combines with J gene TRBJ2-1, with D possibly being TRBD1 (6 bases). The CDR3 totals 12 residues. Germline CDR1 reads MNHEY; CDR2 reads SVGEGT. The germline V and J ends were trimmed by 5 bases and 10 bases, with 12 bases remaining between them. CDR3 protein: CASSRGQREQFF. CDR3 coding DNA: TGTGCCAGCAGTAGGGGACAACGAGAGCAGTTCTTC.

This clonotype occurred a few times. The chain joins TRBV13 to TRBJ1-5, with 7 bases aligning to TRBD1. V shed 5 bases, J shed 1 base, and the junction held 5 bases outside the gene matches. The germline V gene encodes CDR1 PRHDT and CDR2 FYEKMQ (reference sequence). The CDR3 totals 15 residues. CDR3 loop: CASSPQGGSNQPQHF. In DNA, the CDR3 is TGTGCCAGCAGCCCGCAGGGGGGGAGCAATCAGCCCCAGCATTTT.

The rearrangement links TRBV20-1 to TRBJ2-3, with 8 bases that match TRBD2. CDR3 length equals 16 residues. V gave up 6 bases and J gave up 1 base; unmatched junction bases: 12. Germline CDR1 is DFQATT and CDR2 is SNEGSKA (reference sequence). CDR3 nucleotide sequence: TGCAGTGCGCCCCCTGCGGGGGGACGGGGCACAGATACGCAGTATTTT. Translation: CSAPPAGGRGTDTQYF.

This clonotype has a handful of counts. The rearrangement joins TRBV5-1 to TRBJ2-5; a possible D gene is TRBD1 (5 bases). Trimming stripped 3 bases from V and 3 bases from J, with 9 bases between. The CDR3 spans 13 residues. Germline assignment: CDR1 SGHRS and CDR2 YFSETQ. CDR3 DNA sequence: TGCGCCAGCAGCTGGAGCAGGGAAGAGACCCAGTACTTC. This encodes CASSWSREETQYF.

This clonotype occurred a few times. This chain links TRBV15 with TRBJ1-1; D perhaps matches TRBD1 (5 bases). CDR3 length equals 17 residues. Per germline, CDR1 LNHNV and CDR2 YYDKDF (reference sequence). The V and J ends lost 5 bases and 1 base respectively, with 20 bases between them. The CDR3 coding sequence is TGTGCCACCAGCTCGATAGGGGAGGGAAGTTCGAACACTGAAGCTTTCTTT. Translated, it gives CATSSIGEGSSNTEAFF.

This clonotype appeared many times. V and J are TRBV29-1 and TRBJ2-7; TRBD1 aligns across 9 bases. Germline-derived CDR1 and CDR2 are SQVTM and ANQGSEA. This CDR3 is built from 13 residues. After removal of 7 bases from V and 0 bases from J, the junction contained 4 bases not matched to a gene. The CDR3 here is CSASTGGSYEQYF. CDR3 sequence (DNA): TGCAGCGCTTCGACAGGGGGCTCCTACGAGCAGTACTTC.

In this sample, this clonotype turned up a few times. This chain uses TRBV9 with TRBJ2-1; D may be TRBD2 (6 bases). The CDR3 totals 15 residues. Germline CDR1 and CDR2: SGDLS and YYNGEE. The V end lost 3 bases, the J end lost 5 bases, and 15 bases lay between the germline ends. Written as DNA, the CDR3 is TGTGCCAGCAGCGACCGGGGGATGGTGGACAATGAGCAGTTCTTC. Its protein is CASSDRGMVDNEQFF.

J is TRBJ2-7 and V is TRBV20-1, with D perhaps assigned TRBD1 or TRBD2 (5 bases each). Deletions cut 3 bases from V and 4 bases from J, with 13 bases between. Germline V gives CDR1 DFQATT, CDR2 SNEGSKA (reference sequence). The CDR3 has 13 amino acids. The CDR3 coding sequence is TGCAGTGCTAGGCGTTCGGGGCGGTACGAGCAGTACTTC. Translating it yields CSARRSGRYEQYF.

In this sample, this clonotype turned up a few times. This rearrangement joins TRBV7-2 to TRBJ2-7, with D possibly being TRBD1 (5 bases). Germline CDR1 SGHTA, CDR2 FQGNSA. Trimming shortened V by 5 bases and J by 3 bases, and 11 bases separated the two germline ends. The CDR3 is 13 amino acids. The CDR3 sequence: CASSRKGFYEQYF. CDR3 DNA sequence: TGTGCCAGCAGCCGTAAGGGGTTCTACGAGCAGTACTTC.

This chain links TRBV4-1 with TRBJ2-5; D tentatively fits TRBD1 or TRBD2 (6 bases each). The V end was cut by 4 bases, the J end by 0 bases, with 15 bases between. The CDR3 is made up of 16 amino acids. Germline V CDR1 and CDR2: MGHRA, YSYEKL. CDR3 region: CASSPGGGSHQETQYF. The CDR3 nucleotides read TGCGCCAGCAGCCCAGGAGGGGGTTCTCACCAAGAGACCCAGTACTTC.

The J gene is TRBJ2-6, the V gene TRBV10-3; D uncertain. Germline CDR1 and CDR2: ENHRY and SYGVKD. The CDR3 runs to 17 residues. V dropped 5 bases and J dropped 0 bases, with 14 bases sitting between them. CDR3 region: CAISLTGRNSGANVLTF. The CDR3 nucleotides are TGTGCCATCAGTCTTACTGGACGCAACTCTGGGGCCAACGTCCTGACTTTC.

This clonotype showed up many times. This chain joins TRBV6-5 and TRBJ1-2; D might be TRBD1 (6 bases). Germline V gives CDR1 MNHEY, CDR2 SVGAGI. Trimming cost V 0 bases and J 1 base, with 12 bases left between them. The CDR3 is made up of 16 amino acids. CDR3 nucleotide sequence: TGTGCCAGCAGTTACTCGTTTCAGGGGAATAACTATGGCTACACCTTC. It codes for CASSYSFQGNNYGYTF.

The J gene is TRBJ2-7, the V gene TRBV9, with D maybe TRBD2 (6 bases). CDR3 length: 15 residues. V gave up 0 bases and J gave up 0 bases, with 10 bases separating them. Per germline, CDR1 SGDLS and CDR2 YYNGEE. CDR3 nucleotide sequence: TGTGCCAGCAGCGTAGCAGGAGGGAGCTCCTACGAGCAGTACTTC. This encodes CASSVAGGSSYEQYF.

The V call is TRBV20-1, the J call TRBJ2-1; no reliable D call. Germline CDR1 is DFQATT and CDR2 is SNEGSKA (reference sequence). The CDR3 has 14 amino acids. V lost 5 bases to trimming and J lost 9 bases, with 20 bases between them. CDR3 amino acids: CSAGSGPLIGEQFF. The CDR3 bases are TGCAGTGCTGGCTCCGGGCCCCTGATAGGTGAGCAGTTCTTC.

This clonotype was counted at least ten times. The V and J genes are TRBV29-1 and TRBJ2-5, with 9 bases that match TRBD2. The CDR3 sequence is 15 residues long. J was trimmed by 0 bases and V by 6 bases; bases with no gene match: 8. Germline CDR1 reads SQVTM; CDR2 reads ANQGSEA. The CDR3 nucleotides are TGCAGCGTAAAAGGGGCTAGCGGGGACCAAGAGACCCAGTACTTC. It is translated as CSVKGASGDQETQYF.